This T cell receptor beta chain was identified in a study of blood T cells in healthy people across ages. Overall study results and limits: Older age went with lower TCR beta diversity per million T cells, in a roughly linear way.

Sample-barcoded 5' priming and a J-beta primer mix drove a second PCR of roughly 7 to 11 cycles. TCRdb reprocessed the 5' RACE reads via MiXCR and lists one record per CDR3 protein. The table records 650,000 to 1,000,000 distinct CDR3 sequences, about 47% of them present only once. Germline assignment: CDR1 SGHRS and CDR2 YFSETQ. The V end was cut by 5 bases, the J end by 0 bases, with 11 bases between. This CDR3 comprises 15 residues. This clonotype was detected once. The antigen is unknown. The receptor was isolated from a man of 80 years or more in good health. This sequence joins TRBV5-1 and TRBJ2-2; either TRBD1 or TRBD2 may fit D (5 bases each). Sequencing was done on a sample of blood. For the CDR3, the DNA is TGCGCCAGCAGATCCGGGACGGCGAACACCGGGGAGCTGTTTTTT. It translates to CASRSGTANTGELFF.